Given below is one T cell receptor beta chain in context. What it binds is not known. This sample was included in a study of T cell responses to AZD1222 COVID-19 vaccine. Looked up from germline, CDR1 is GTSNPN and CDR2 is SVGIG (reference sequence). Trimming stripped 1 base from V and 7 bases from J, with 11 bases between. The CDR3 sequence is 13 residues long. TCRdb keeps only in-frame clones here, not all; method: immunoSEQ multiplex PCR. The table shows approximately 180,000 clones, with over 85% occurring only once. Study-wide points: Only a handful of AZD1222 recipients, about six in all, had baseline seropositivity. Nearly half of spike-specific TCRs reportedly go after variant regions that carry no mutations. The donor cohort was predominantly white British with a female majority, and clonal diversity may have been underestimated.

The TCR sequence derives from an adult in good health. The source material was peripheral blood, sampled on day 0 of AZD1222 vaccination. The rearrangement links TRBV30 to TRBJ1-3; D might be TRBD1 (5 bases). The CDR3 reads CAWSDTWGNTIYF. As DNA, the CDR3 is TGTGCCTGGAGTGATACATGGGGGAACACCATATATTTT. Variable domain in full (rest from reference TRBV30 and TRBJ1-3): SQTIHQWPATLVQPVGSPLSLECTVEGTSNPNLYWYRQAAGRGLQLLFYSVGIGQISSEVPQNLSASRPQDRQFILSSKKLLLSDSGFYLCAWSDTWGNTIYFGEGSWLTVV.